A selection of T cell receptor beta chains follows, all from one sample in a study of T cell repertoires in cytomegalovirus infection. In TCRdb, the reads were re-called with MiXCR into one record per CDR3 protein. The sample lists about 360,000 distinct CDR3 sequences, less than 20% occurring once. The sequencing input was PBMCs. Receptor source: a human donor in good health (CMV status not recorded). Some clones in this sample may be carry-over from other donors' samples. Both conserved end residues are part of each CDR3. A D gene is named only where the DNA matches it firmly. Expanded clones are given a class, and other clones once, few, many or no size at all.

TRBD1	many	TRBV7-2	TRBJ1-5	TGTGCCAGCAGCTTAAGGGGGCCAGGCAATCAGCCCCAGCATTTT	CASSLRGPGNQPQHF
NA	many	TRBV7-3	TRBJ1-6	TGTGCCAGCAGCTTAAACCGTGCAGGGAATAATTCACCCCTCCACTTT	CASSLNRAGNNSPLHF
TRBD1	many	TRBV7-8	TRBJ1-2	TGTGCCAGCAGCTTAACCGGGACAGGGAACTATGGCTACACCTTC	CASSLTGTGNYGYTF
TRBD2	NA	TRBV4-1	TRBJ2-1	TGCGCCAGCAGTCCCCTCGGACTAGTTTTAGGTGAGCAGTTCTTC	CASSPLGLVLGEQFF
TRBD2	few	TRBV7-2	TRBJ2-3	TGTGCCAGCAGCAATCCGGGACTAGCGGGAAGCACAGATACGCAGTATTTT	CASSNPGLAGSTDTQYF
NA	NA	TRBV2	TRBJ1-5	TGTGCCAGCGGGGGGACACCTACGATTCAGCCCCAGCATTTT	CASGGTPTIQPQHF
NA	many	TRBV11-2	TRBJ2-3	TGTGCCAGCAGCTTCCCAACAGATACGCAGTATTTT	CASSFPTDTQYF
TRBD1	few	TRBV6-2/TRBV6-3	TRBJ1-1	TGTGCCAGCAGTGACCCGGGACAGGGACGTTCTGAAGCTTTCTTT	CASSDPGQGRSEAFF
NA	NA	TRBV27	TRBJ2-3	TGTGCCAGCAGTCCCATGGGCACAGATACGCAGTATTTT	CASSPMGTDTQYF
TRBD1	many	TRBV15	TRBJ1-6	TGTGCCACCAGCGCAAGGACAGGACATAATTCACCCCTCCACTTT	CATSARTGHNSPLHF
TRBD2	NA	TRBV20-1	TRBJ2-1	TGCAGTGCTAGGGGCACTTCGGGGGGGTCCTACAATGAGCAGTTCTTC	CSARGTSGGSYNEQFF
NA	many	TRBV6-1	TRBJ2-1	TGTGCCAGCAGAAAGGGGGTTCTGGGCGGGCAGTTCTTC	CASRKGVLGGQFF
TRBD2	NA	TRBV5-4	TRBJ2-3	TGTGCCAGCAGCACGTGGGGACTAGCGGTAACAGATACGCAGTATTTT	CASSTWGLAVTDTQYF
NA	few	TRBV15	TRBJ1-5	TGTGCCACCAGCACACGAGGGAGCAATCAGCCCCAGCATTTT	CATSTRGSNQPQHF
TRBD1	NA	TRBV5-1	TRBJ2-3	TGCGCCAGCAGCTGGGCCGGGACAGGGGTGGGAGATACGCAGTATTTT	CASSWAGTGVGDTQYF
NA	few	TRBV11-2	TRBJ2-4	TGTGCCAGCAGCCGACGGACAGTGCTAGCCAAAAACATTCAGTACTTC	CASSRRTVLAKNIQYF
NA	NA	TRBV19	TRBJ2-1	TGTGCCAGTAGTACCCGATTAATCCCTCCCCCCTACAATGAGCAGTTCTTC	CASSTRLIPPPYNEQFF
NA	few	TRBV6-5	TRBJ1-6	TGTGCCAGCAGTGCCGGGGAGTCGTCCCTCCACTTT	CASSAGESSLHF
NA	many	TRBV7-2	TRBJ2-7	TGTGCCAGCAGCTTAAGGTTTGGGCAGGGGTTTAGCTACGAGCAGTACTTC	CASSLRFGQGFSYEQYF
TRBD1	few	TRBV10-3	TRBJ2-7	TGTGCCATCAACCGGGACAGGGATGCGGGAGAGCAGTACTTC	CAINRDRDAGEQYF
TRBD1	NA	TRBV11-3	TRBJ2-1	TGTGCCAGCAGCACCGGGACAGGGGGTTATGAGCAGTTCTTC	CASSTGTGGYEQFF
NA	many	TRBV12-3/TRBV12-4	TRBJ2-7	TGTGCCAGCAGTGTTCGCCTCCACGTGTCCTACGAGCAGTACTTC	CASSVRLHVSYEQYF
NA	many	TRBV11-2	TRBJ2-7	TGTGCCAGCAAGGGTGAACGCACCTACGAGCAGTACTTC	CASKGERTYEQYF
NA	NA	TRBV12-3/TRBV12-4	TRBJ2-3	TGTGCCAGCAGTCAACTACGCATGGGAACAGATACGCAGTATTTT	CASSQLRMGTDTQYF
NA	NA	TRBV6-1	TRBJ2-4	TGTGCCAGCAGCTATAGACAGTCGTTGGAAAATCAGTACTTC	CASSYRQSLENQYF
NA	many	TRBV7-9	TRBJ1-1	TGTGCCAGCAGCTTAGCGGTAACCCCGAACACTGAAGCTTTCTTT	CASSLAVTPNTEAFF
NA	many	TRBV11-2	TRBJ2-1	TGTGCCAGCAGCGGAGGGGGGGCGTCGATTGGATCCTACAATGAGCAGTTCTTC	CASSGGGASIGSYNEQFF
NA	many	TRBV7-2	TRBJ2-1	TGTGCCAGCAGCTTAGCGGTGGGTTCCTACAATGAGCAGTTCTTC	CASSLAVGSYNEQFF
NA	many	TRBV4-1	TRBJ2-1	TGCGCCAGCAGCGCGGCGGCGTCCTACAATGAGCAGTTCTTC	CASSAAASYNEQFF
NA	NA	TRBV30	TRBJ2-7	TGTGCCTGGAGTGTGGTCGGCAGTCCCGACTCCTACGAGCAGTACTTC	CAWSVVGSPDSYEQYF
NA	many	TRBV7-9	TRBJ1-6	TGTGCCAGCAGCTTCGGCAGGATTGAGTCACCCCTCCACTTT	CASSFGRIESPLHF
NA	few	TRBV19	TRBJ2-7	TGTGCCAGTAGTCCCAAGAGGGGGGGACCCCTCGAGCAGTACTTC	CASSPKRGGPLEQYF
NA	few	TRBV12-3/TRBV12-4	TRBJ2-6	TGTGCCAGCAGTGGGCCCCCTTATAGCTCTGGGGCCAACGTCCTGACTTTC	CASSGPPYSSGANVLTF
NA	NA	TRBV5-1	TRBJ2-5	TGCGCCAGCAGCAGCGAAGGAGTTCCCCAGTACTTC	CASSSEGVPQYF
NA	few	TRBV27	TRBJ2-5	TGTGCCAGCAGTTTAGCAGGGTATGAGACCCAGTACTTC	CASSLAGYETQYF
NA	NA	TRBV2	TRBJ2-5	TGTGCCAGCAGAAGGGTTGTCCGAGAGACCCAGTACTTC	CASRRVVRETQYF
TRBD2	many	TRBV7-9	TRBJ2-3	TGTGCCAGCAGCTTATATCGGTCTAGCGGGAGCACAGATACGCAGTATTTT	CASSLYRSSGSTDTQYF
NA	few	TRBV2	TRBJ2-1	TGTGCCAGCAGCCCCCGCGGGGCGTCCTACAATGAGCAGTTCTTC	CASSPRGASYNEQFF
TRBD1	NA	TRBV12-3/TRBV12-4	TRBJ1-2	TGTGCCAGCAGAGTGACAGGGGGAGACTATGGCTACACCTTC	CASRVTGGDYGYTF
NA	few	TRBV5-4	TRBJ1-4	TGTGCCAGCAGCCTCTTCGACCCCCAGGGAACTAATGAAAAACTGTTTTTT	CASSLFDPQGTNEKLFF
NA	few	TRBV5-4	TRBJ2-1	TGTGCCAGCAGCTTATGGGGTAGGGGGAATGAGCAGTTCTTC	CASSLWGRGNEQFF
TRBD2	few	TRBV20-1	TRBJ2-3	TGCAGTGCTAGAGATGAACGGGGGGGCACAGATACGCAGTATTTT	CSARDERGGTDTQYF
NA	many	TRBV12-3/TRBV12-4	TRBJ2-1	TGTGCCAGCACTCCCCATCCCGACGGGCAAAGTGAGCAGTTCTTC	CASTPHPDGQSEQFF
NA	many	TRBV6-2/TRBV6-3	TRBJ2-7	TGTGCCAGCAGTCCGTTCCGGGACTTGATACGAGTGCAGTACTTC	CASSPFRDLIRVQYF
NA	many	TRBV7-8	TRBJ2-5	TGTGCCAGCAGCCTGCTAACCGTCGGACAAGGAACCCAGTACTTC	CASSLLTVGQGTQYF
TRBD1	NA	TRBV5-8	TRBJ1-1	TGTGCCAGCAGCGTGACAGGGTTCACTGAAGCTTTCTTT	CASSVTGFTEAFF
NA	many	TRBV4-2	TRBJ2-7	TGTGCCAGCAGCTCCTGGTCGGGAGAGCAGTACTTC	CASSSWSGEQYF
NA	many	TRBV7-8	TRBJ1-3	TGTGCCAGCAGCTTAGGGCAGAGCTCTGGAAACACCATATATTTT	CASSLGQSSGNTIYF
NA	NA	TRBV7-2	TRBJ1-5	TGTGCCAGCAGCCGAACAGGGCTGTATAGCAATCAGCCCCAGCATTTT	CASSRTGLYSNQPQHF
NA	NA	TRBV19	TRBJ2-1	TGTGCCAGTAACCAAGAGGGTCGCGGATACAATGAGCAGTTCTTC	CASNQEGRGYNEQFF
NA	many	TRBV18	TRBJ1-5	TGTGCCAGCAGCCCTGCAGGGAATCAGCCCCAGCATTTT	CASSPAGNQPQHF
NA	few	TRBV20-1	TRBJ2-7	TGCAGTGCACCCCTCGGGTCCCCAGCAAGGGAGCAGTACTTC	CSAPLGSPAREQYF
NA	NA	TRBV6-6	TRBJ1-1	TGTGCCAGCAGTTTGAGGGGACGAATGAACACTGAAGCTTTCTTT	CASSLRGRMNTEAFF
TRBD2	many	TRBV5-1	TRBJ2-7	TGCGCCAGCAGCTGGGGTCTAGCGGAGAACTACGAGCAGTACTTC	CASSWGLAENYEQYF